The 7 T cell receptor beta chains presented below share a single source sample, sequenced in a study of vaccination and CD4 T cells after COVID-19. Their antigens remain unidentified. Oncomine TCR Beta short-read sequencing was applied to DNA from cultured CD4+ T cells. TCRdb analysed the PCR reads with MiXCR anew, one entry per CDR3 protein. The table has 10,000 to 15,000 distinct CDR3 sequences, roughly 74% seen once. Sample treatment: roughly nine-day PBMC culture with coronavirus spike peptide pools or control peptides (ViraFEST assay). The specimen comprised CD4+ T cells from blood, cultured in vitro, sampled after SARS-CoV-2 vaccination. The receptors were gathered from a human donor who received a COVID-19 vaccine.

This rearrangement joins TRBV2 to TRBJ1-5; D may be TRBD1 (5 bases). Germline values: CDR1 SNHLY, CDR2 FYNNEI. Trimming cost V 10 bases and J 0 bases, with 10 bases left between them. The CDR3 length is 13 residues. This chain's CDR3 is CATRTFSNQPQHF. The CDR3, as DNA: TGTGCCACTAGGACATTTAGCAATCAGCCCCAGCATTTT.

The chain carries TRBV27 and TRBJ1-3, with D unresolved. The CDR3 loop spans 14 amino acids. V gave up 6 bases and J gave up 2 bases, with 11 bases separating them. Per germline, CDR1 MNHEY and CDR2 SMNVEV (reference sequence). CDR3 bases: TGTGCCAGCAGGCCGCATCCCACTGGAAACACCATATATTTT. Residues: CASRPHPTGNTIYF.

V gene TRBV20-1 combines with J gene TRBJ1-1; D perhaps matches TRBD1 (6 bases). Germline CDR1 reads DFQATT; CDR2 reads SNEGSKA (reference sequence). V was shortened by 1 base and J by 0 bases, with 15 bases between the two germline ends. The CDR3 covers 16 residues. This chain's CDR3 is CSARGLSRGMNTEAFF. CDR3 DNA: TGCAGTGCTAGAGGCTTATCCAGGGGAATGAACACTGAAGCTTTCTTT.

The J gene is TRBJ1-1, the V gene TRBV6-1, with D possibly being TRBD1 (6 bases). The CDR3 has 14 residues. Germline CDR1 and CDR2: MNHNS and SASEGT. V dropped 2 bases and J dropped 2 bases, with 9 bases sitting between them. This CDR3 is CASSEWGANTEAFF. In nucleotides, the CDR3 is TGTGCCAGCAGTGAATGGGGGGCAAACACTGAAGCTTTCTTT.

The gene calls are TRBV19 and TRBJ2-5; D is possibly TRBD1 or TRBD2 (7 bases each). The CDR3 is made up of 15 amino acids. V shed 1 base and J shed 3 bases, with 12 bases lying between them. Germline CDR1 reads LNHDA; CDR2 reads SQIVND (reference sequence). In nucleotides, the CDR3 is TGTGCCAGTAGTATAGGGGCAGGGGGGGAAGAGACCCAGTACTTC. Translating it yields CASSIGAGGEETQYF.

The chain carries TRBV20-1 and TRBJ2-7; D not resolved. V dropped 5 bases and J dropped 6 bases, with 20 bases sitting between them. Germline V gene sequence: CDR1 DFQATT, CDR2 SNEGSKA (reference sequence). The length of the CDR3 is 14 residues. CDR3 residues: CSAHIGLRESEQYF. For the CDR3, the DNA is TGCAGTGCTCATATAGGCCTTCGCGAATCCGAGCAGTACTTC.

The gene calls are TRBV6-5 and TRBJ1-1; 7 bases match TRBD1. The ends lost 2 bases at V and 1 base at J; junction bases unmatched: 7. Germline CDR1 reads MNHEY; CDR2 reads SVGAGI. CDR3 length equals 16 residues. This CDR3 is CASSYLGRGENTEAFF. In nucleotides, the CDR3 is TGTGCCAGCAGTTACCTTGGCAGGGGGGAGAACACTGAAGCTTTCTTT.